These 7 T cell receptor beta chains share one sample of origin, sequenced in a study of shared clonotypes between healthy human individuals. The method was immunoSEQ multiplex PCR; TCRdb's version includes in-frame clones alone and lacks a portion of them. The data contain about 2 million clones, 85% to 95% of them singletons. Sequencing was done on a sample of naive CD4+ T cells sorted from blood. Stated subset: CD45RA+ positively selected. The receptors here all came from a man younger than 30 in good health.

The V gene is TRBV10-1, the J gene TRBJ2-7, with D tentatively TRBD1 or TRBD2 (6 bases each). CDR1 and CDR2 from the germline V gene are WNHNN and SYGVQD (reference sequence). The CDR3 contains 17 residues. V gave up 4 bases and J gave up 3 bases, with 22 bases separating them. CDR3 region: CASSVGRGLQGSYEQYF. The CDR3 bases are TGCGCCAGCAGTGTTGGTCGGGGGTTACAGGGCAGCTACGAGCAGTACTTC.

The rearrangement joins TRBV5-1 to TRBJ2-1; D possibly uses TRBD1 or TRBD2 (5 bases each). The V end lost 0 bases, the J end lost 2 bases, and 6 bases lay between the germline ends. The CDR3 has 14 residues. CDR1 is SGHRS and CDR2 is YFSETQ in the germline V gene. For the CDR3, the DNA is TGCGCCAGCAGCTTGGGGGACGCCTACAATGAGCAGTTCTTC. Translation gives CASSLGDAYNEQFF.

The chain joins TRBV5-1 to TRBJ1-2; D may be TRBD1 (5 bases). V was shortened by 0 bases and J by 2 bases, with 11 bases between the two germline ends. Germline CDR1 SGHRS, CDR2 YFSETQ. The CDR3 loop spans 15 amino acids. CDR3 loop: CASSLDPGPNYGYTF. The CDR3 nucleotides are TGCGCCAGCAGCTTGGACCCGGGACCGAACTATGGCTACACCTTC.

The gene calls are TRBV7-8 and TRBJ2-7, with 11 positions matching TRBD2. CDR1 and CDR2 from the germline V gene are SGHVS and FQNEAQ. V lost 5 bases to trimming and J lost 4 bases; unmatched junction nucleotides: 13. The CDR3 extends over 17 amino acids. For the CDR3, the DNA is TGTGCCAGCAGCACAAGACTACTAGCGGGAGTAGGATACGAGCAGTACTTC. Its translation: CASSTRLLAGVGYEQYF.

This clone was counted once. The chain combines TRBV28 with TRBJ2-7; D unclear. Germline CDR1 MDHEN, CDR2 SYDVKM. The CDR3 covers 16 residues. V shed 3 bases and J shed 1 base, with 16 bases lying between them. CDR3 loop: CASSFSLMTQSYEQYF. For the CDR3, the DNA is TGTGCCAGCAGTTTTTCCCTCATGACACAATCCTACGAGCAGTACTTC.

This clone is a singleton in its sample. The rearrangement links TRBV28 to TRBJ1-4; TRBD1 matches 11 bases. The CDR3 has 17 amino acids. V shed 10 bases and J 4 bases; nucleotides not matched to a gene: 14. The germline gives CDR1 MDHEN, CDR2 SYDVKM. CDR3: CATRGQGVRRGNEKLFF. The CDR3 DNA follows: TGTGCCACTCGGGGACAGGGGGTGAGAAGAGGTAATGAAAAACTGTTTTTT. Variable domain in full (rest from reference TRBV28 and TRBJ1-4): DVKVTQSSRYLVKRTGEKVFLECVQDMDHENMFWYRQDPGLGLRLIYFSYDVKMKEKGDIPEGYSVSREKKERFSLILESASTNQTSMYLCATRGQGVRRGNEKLFFGSGTQLSVL.

Remarks on this clone: Other DNA variants within this sample encode the same CDR3. V usage is TRBV5-1 and J usage is TRBJ1-1, with D unclear. CDR1 is SGHRS and CDR2 is YFSETQ in the germline V gene. There are 13 residues in the CDR3. V lost 2 bases to trimming and J lost 0 bases, with 5 bases between them. The CDR3 bases are TGCGCCAGCAGCTTTTCCGTGAACACTGAAGCTTTCTTT. Its translation is CASSFSVNTEAFF.